Each of the 30 T cell receptor beta chains below was sequenced from the same sample in a study of OX40 agonist ivuxolimab in advanced cancers. Measured with immunoSEQ multiplex PCR; TCRdb has only the in-frame clones, and not every one. The table has 25,000 to 35,000 clones, roughly 84% seen once; the top ten hold 15% to 20%. Here the sequenced sample was CD4+ or CD8+ T cells sorted from blood, taken in a trial of the OX40 agonist ivuxolimab. All receptors derive from an adult with an advanced solid tumor such as melanoma, head and neck, liver or kidney cancer.

The CDR3 spells CATSRAGYTGELFF. DNA for the CDR3: TGTGCCACCAGCCGTGCTGGGTACACCGGGGAGCTGTTTTTT. The chain employs TRBV15 and TRBJ2-2, with D unresolved. This CDR3 spans 14 amino acids. Trimming shortened V by 5 bases and J by 3 bases, and 10 bases separated the two germline ends. The V gene's germline CDR1 is LNHNV and CDR2 YYDKDF (reference sequence).

This clone was seen a few times. This chain uses TRBV6-1 with TRBJ2-1; 11 positions match TRBD2. The CDR3 has 15 amino acids. Germline V gives CDR1 MNHNS, CDR2 SASEGT. The V segment lost 1 base and the J segment 9 bases; nucleotides outside the gene matches: 5. The CDR3 sequence: CASSEEEGTSGEQFF. The DNA for the CDR3 is TGTGCCAGCAGTGAAGAAGAGGGGACTAGCGGTGAGCAGTTCTTC.

This clone is classed as medium-sized (0.01 to 0.1%). The rearrangement links TRBV2 to TRBJ1-1; 11 bases line up with TRBD1. This CDR3 has 16 residues. CDR1 and CDR2 from the germline V gene are SNHLY and FYNNEI. V lost 2 bases and J lost 10; bases outside the gene matches: 12. The CDR3 DNA reads as TGTGCCAGCAGTGAACTCTCCGGGACAGGGGGTTTCGGAGCTTTCTTT. Translating gives CASSELSGTGGFGAFF.

The rearrangement links TRBV4-1 to TRBJ1-2; D may be TRBD1 (5 bases). V was cut by 2 bases and J by 2 bases, with 12 bases left in between. There are 15 residues in the CDR3. Germline loops: CDR1 MGHRA, CDR2 YSYEKL. DNA of the CDR3: TGCGCCAGCAGCCAATCGGGGGGAGGAAACTATGGCTACACCTTC. Translating it yields CASSQSGGGNYGYTF.

The rearrangement uses TRBV4-3 and TRBJ1-1; D remains ambiguous. CDR1 is LGHNA and CDR2 is YSLEER in the germline V gene. Trimming shortened V by 4 bases and J by 0 bases, and 9 bases separated the two germline ends. The length of the CDR3 is 14 residues. The CDR3 region is CASSPLGLNTEAFF. The CDR3 nucleotides read TGCGCCAGCAGCCCCCTTGGGTTGAACACTGAAGCTTTCTTT.

J is TRBJ2-1 and V is TRBV6-5; D is perhaps TRBD2 (5 bases). V was trimmed by 6 bases and J by 0 bases, leaving 12 bases between them. The CDR3 is made up of 15 amino acids. The germline V gene encodes CDR1 MNHEY and CDR2 SVGAGI. CDR3 residues: CASSLSVPSYNEQFF. The CDR3 coding sequence is TGTGCCAGCAGCCTTAGCGTGCCCTCCTACAATGAGCAGTTCTTC.

V and J are TRBV6-6 and TRBJ1-4; the D is unclear. Per germline, CDR1 MNHNY and CDR2 SVGAGI (reference sequence). There are 11 residues in the CDR3. V lost 5 bases and J lost 10, with 8 bases in between. CDR3 coding DNA: TGTGCCAGCAGTCAGATGCGAAAACTGTTTTTT. Translated, it gives CASSQMRKLFF.

V usage is TRBV19 and J usage is TRBJ2-7; D assignment may be TRBD1 or TRBD2 (5 bases each). The CDR3 is made up of 15 amino acids. Germline assignment: CDR1 LNHDA and CDR2 SQIVND (reference sequence). The V gene lost 3 bases and the J gene lost 2 bases, with 14 bases spanning the gap. CDR3 amino acids: CASSIGGGRTYEQYF. Here the CDR3 DNA reads TGTGCCAGTAGTATTGGTGGGGGTCGGACCTACGAGCAGTACTTC. The whole variable domain, filled in from reference TRBV19 and TRBJ2-7, reads DGGITQSPKYLFRKEGQNVTLSCEQNLNHDAMYWYRQDPGQGLRLIYYSQIVNDFQKGDIAEGYSVSREKKESFPLTVTSAQKNPTAFYLCASSIGGGRTYEQYFGPGTRLTVT.

The chain uses TRBV5-1 and TRBJ1-3; D is unclear. The V and J ends lost 0 bases and 2 bases respectively, with 18 bases between them. The germline gives CDR1 SGHRS, CDR2 YFSETQ. The CDR3 totals 18 residues. CDR3 in DNA: TGCGCCAGCAGCTTGGGGACCAGTCTTCTAGGGCCTGGAAACACCATATATTTT. Translated: CASSLGTSLLGPGNTIYF.

About this clone: Mismatch with germline at one junction end may stem from a read error. The gene calls are TRBV27 and TRBJ2-3; maybe TRBD2 (8 bases). Germline values: CDR1 MNHEY, CDR2 SMNVEV (reference sequence). This CDR3 region has 16 residues. DNA for the CDR3: TGTACCAGCAGCTCACGGGGGGGCAGGGGGACAGATACGCAGTATTTT. This codes for CTSSSRGGRGTDTQYF.

The rearrangement links TRBV30 to TRBJ1-1, with D possibly TRBD1 on 6 matching bases. Germline V lookup: CDR1 GTSNPN, CDR2 SVGIG (reference sequence). The CDR3 is made up of 16 amino acids. Trimming took 0 bases from V and 6 from J, leaving 20 bases between them. The CDR3 here is CAWSVLGTRGAPEAFF. The CDR3 DNA follows: TGTGCCTGGAGTGTTCTCGGGACCAGGGGTGCCCCTGAAGCTTTCTTT.

V is TRBV11-2 and J is TRBJ2-1, with D unresolved. There are 11 residues in the CDR3. Germline loops: CDR1 SGHAT, CDR2 FQNNGV. The V gene lost 5 bases and the J gene lost 8 bases, with 7 bases spanning the gap. CDR3 coding DNA: TGTGCCAGCAGCCTCAGCGATGAGCAGTTCTTC. Translated: CASSLSDEQFF.

The rearrangement uses TRBV7-6 and TRBJ2-3, with 9 nucleotides matching TRBD2. CDR1 SGHVS and CDR2 FNYEAQ come from the germline V gene. The CDR3 consists of 14 residues. V dropped 1 base and J dropped 4; count of bases not matched to a gene: 0. This CDR3 reads CASSLGGGADTQYF. CDR3 in DNA: TGTGCCAGCAGCTTAGGCGGGGGGGCAGATACGCAGTATTTT.

This clone came up a few times. This specimen includes other DNA sequences encoding the same CDR3. This chain connects TRBV5-1 to TRBJ2-1; TRBD2 is a possible D gene (6 bases). Per germline, CDR1 SGHRS and CDR2 YFSETQ. The CDR3 covers 12 residues. With 2 bases removed from V and 6 bases from J, the gap between germline ends came to 6 bases. This chain's CDR3 is CASSFGGNEQFF. The CDR3 nucleotides are TGCGCCAGCAGCTTCGGGGGCAATGAGCAGTTCTTC.

V gene TRBV6-1 combines with J gene TRBJ1-1; no firm D call. Germline values: CDR1 MNHNS, CDR2 SASEGT. CDR3 length: 14 amino acids. The V and J ends lost 8 bases and 1 base respectively, with 14 bases between them. Here the CDR3 reads CASGERLQNTEAFF. The CDR3 region has the DNA TGTGCCAGCGGAGAGAGACTCCAGAACACTGAAGCTTTCTTT.

The rearrangement links TRBV6-4 to TRBJ1-1; TRBD1 might be the D (5 bases). Per the germline V gene, CDR1 is MRHNA and CDR2 is SNTAGT. The CDR3 contains 16 residues. Trimming cost V 2 bases and J 0 bases, with 13 bases left between them. In DNA form, the CDR3 reads TGTGCCAGCAGTGACAACACAGGCGGAATGAACACTGAAGCTTTCTTT. Its translation is CASSDNTGGMNTEAFF.

The rearrangement uses TRBV14 and TRBJ1-4, with D unresolved. V gave up 1 base and J gave up 5 bases, with 8 bases separating them. CDR3 length equals 14 residues. Germline loops: CDR1 SGHDN, CDR2 FVKESK. The CDR3 nucleotides read TGTGCCAGCAGCCAAGTCCCTCGGAATGAAAAACTGTTTTTT. Protein: CASSQVPRNEKLFF.

This chain joins TRBV6-5 and TRBJ2-2; D is possibly TRBD1 or TRBD2 (6 bases each). The CDR3 loop spans 13 amino acids. Germline V gene data show CDR1 as MNHEY and CDR2 as SVGAGI. Trimming stripped 10 bases from V and 7 bases from J, with 16 bases between. CDR3 amino acids: CAIAPGAGGELFF. The CDR3 DNA is TGTGCCATAGCACCGGGGGCGGGCGGGGAGCTGTTTTTT.

The chain employs TRBV2 and TRBJ2-5; 11 bases fit TRBD1. The CDR3 is 15 amino acids. The germline V gene encodes CDR1 SNHLY and CDR2 FYNNEI. Trimming at V came to 2 bases and at J to 4 bases, leaving 3 bases not matched to a gene. CDR3 sequence (DNA): TGTGCCAGCAGTGAACGAGGACAGGGGGCAGAGACCCAGTACTTC. Protein product: CASSERGQGAETQYF.

This chain connects TRBV11-3 to TRBJ2-3; perhaps TRBD2 as D (5 bases). V was cut by 1 base and J by 2 bases, with 10 bases left in between. In germline, CDR1 is SGHNT, CDR2 YENEEA. The CDR3 is 15 amino acids. In nucleotides, the CDR3 is TGTGCCAGCAGCTTAGTTAGCGCTTACACAGATACGCAGTATTTT. This encodes CASSLVSAYTDTQYF.

This clone appeared a few times. The gene calls are TRBV30 and TRBJ2-1, with TRBD1 matching 9 bases. The CDR3 is 14 residues long. V trimming: 1 base; J trimming: 6 bases; junction bases outside the gene matches: 4. Germline V gene data show CDR1 as GTSNPN and CDR2 as SVGIG (reference sequence). The CDR3 DNA sequence: TGTGCCTGGAGTGCCGGACAGGGGACCAATGAGCAGTTCTTC. Protein sequence: CAWSAGQGTNEQFF.

The V gene is TRBV7-9, the J gene TRBJ2-3; D gene ambiguous. In germline, CDR1 is SEHNR, CDR2 FQNEAQ (reference sequence). This CDR3 is 13 amino acids long. Between the trimmed V and J ends, which lost 5 bases and 6 bases, there was a span of 12 bases. The CDR3 DNA follows: TGTGCCAGCAGCCCTGTCCAGACGGATACGCAGTATTTT. This translates into CASSPVQTDTQYF.

The chain couples TRBV9 to TRBJ1-2, with TRBD1 identical over 9 bases. The CDR3 totals 16 residues. V shed 0 bases and J 5 bases; nucleotides not matched to a gene: 8. The germline V gene encodes CDR1 SGDLS and CDR2 YYNGEE. CDR3 in amino acids: CASSVAGTGNGYGYTF. The CDR3 nucleotides read TGTGCCAGCAGCGTAGCTGGGACAGGGAATGGGTATGGCTACACCTTC.

This clone was seen a handful of times. The chain carries TRBV19 and TRBJ2-2; D perhaps matches TRBD2 (5 bases). V was trimmed by 3 bases and J by 4 bases, leaving 12 bases between them. The CDR3 sequence is 15 residues long. CDR1 and CDR2 (germline): LNHDA, SQIVND (reference sequence). The chain's CDR3 is CASSIWTAGTGELFF. The CDR3 bases are TGTGCCAGTAGTATTTGGACCGCGGGCACCGGGGAGCTGTTTTTT.

V is TRBV4-3 and J is TRBJ1-2; no firm D call. CDR3 length equals 14 residues. Germline-derived CDR1 and CDR2 are LGHNA and YSLEER. Trimming left V 4 bases short and J 4 bases short, with 13 bases between. The CDR3 coding sequence is TGCGCCAGCAGCCCGGCCTTCCCGGCCTATGGCTACACCTTC. As protein: CASSPAFPAYGYTF.

The J gene is TRBJ2-5, the V gene TRBV5-6; 8 nucleotides match TRBD2. The CDR3 has 16 residues. The germline CDR1 and CDR2 sequences are SGHDT and YYEEEE. J was trimmed by 5 bases and V by 2 bases; bases with no gene match: 11. The CDR3 region is CASSFEEAGGRETQYF. The CDR3 nucleotides are TGTGCCAGCAGCTTTGAGGAGGCGGGGGGCCGGGAGACCCAGTACTTC.

This CDR3 reads CASSLYTGLGYTF. DNA for the CDR3: TGTGCCAGCAGCTTGTATACGGGGCTTGGCTACACCTTC. The chain links TRBV5-4 to TRBJ1-2; the D gene is possibly TRBD1 (5 bases). V dropped 1 base and J dropped 7 bases, with 11 bases sitting between them. This CDR3 has 13 amino acids. Germline V gene data show CDR1 as SGHNT and CDR2 as YYREEE (reference sequence). The variable domain in full, completed from reference TRBV5-4 and TRBJ1-2, reads ETGVTQSPTHLIKTRGQQVTLRCSSQSGHNTVSWYQQALGQGPQFIFQYYREEENGRGNFPPRFSGLQFPNYSSELNVNALELDDSALYLCASSLYTGLGYTFGSGTRLTVV.

The rearrangement links TRBV4-2 to TRBJ1-2, with 7 bases matching TRBD1. The CDR3 spans 13 residues. In germline, CDR1 is LGHNA, CDR2 YNFKEQ. V trimming: 3 bases; J trimming: 5 bases; junction bases outside the gene matches: 3. In nucleotides, the CDR3 is TGTGCCAGCAGCCAGGGACAGATTTATGGCTACACCTTC. This codes for CASSQGQIYGYTF.

The V and J genes are TRBV6-1 and TRBJ1-1; possible D gene TRBD1, 6 bases. V shed 0 bases and J shed 3 bases, with 8 bases lying between them. This CDR3 comprises 14 residues. Looked up from germline, CDR1 is MNHNS and CDR2 is SASEGT. In nucleotides, the CDR3 is TGTGCCAGCAGTGAAGCAGGGGGGTACACTGAAGCTTTCTTT. Its protein product is CASSEAGGYTEAFF.

The rearrangement uses TRBV5-5 and TRBJ2-7; 7 nucleotides match TRBD1. The CDR3 runs 16 residues. The V and J ends lost 2 bases and 0 bases, in that order; junction bases with no gene match: 8. The germline gives CDR1 SGHKS, CDR2 YYEKEE (reference sequence). CDR3 coding DNA: TGTGCCAGCAGCTTAGAACGGGGACAGAGCTCCTACGAGCAGTACTTC. This sequence encodes CASSLERGQSSYEQYF.